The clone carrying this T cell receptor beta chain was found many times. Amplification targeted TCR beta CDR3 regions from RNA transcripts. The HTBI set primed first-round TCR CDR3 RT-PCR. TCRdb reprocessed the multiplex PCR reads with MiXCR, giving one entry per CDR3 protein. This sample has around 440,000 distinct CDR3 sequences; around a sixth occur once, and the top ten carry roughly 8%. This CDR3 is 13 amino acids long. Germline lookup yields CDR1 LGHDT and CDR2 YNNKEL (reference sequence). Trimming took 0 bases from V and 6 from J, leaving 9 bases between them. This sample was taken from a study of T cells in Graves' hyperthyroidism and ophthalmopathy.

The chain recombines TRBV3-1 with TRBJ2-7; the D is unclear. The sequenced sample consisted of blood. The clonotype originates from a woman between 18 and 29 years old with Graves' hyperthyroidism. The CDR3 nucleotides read TGTGCCAGCAGCCAAGAACCCGATTCCGAGCAGTACTTC. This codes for CASSQEPDSEQYF.